This T cell receptor (beta chain) was sequenced for a study of CDR3 diversity in severe acne. This clonotype has at least ten counts. TCRdb itself ran the PCR reads through MiXCR, one entry per CDR3 protein. The repertoire includes tens of thousands of distinct CDR3 sequences, around 49% of them detected once, and approximately 15% sits in the top ten. Germline loops: CDR1 MNHEY, CDR2 SVGAGI. Deletions cut 6 bases from V and 4 bases from J, with 15 bases between. CDR3 length: 14 residues. The sample comprised blood. This chain connects TRBV6-5 to TRBJ1-2, with D hard to call. The clonotype originates from a male donor in good health, without acne. The CDR3 protein is CASRPPAGGYGYTF. The CDR3 DNA follows: TGTGCCAGCAGACCCCCAGCAGGAGGCTATGGCTACACCTTC.